This entry concerns a single TCR beta chain. The antigen is not known. These data come from a study of T cell responses to AZD1222 COVID-19 vaccine. Whole-study findings and limits: A mostly white British donor set with more females was recruited, and clonal diversity was possibly underestimated.

Profiling relied on immunoSEQ multiplex PCR, and the TCRdb table lists in-frame clones only, not all of them. The table includes 120,000 to 150,000 clones, around 90% detected once. The sequences come from peripheral blood, collected on day 0 of AZD1222 vaccination. The receptor comes from an adult in good health.

CDR3 loop: CASSTGGAEEQPQHF. The CDR3 coding sequence is TGCGCCAGCAGTACAGGGGGCGCGGAGGAACAGCCCCAGCATTTT. V gene TRBV10-2 combines with J gene TRBJ1-5; 9 nucleotides match TRBD1. Germline V gene lookup returns CDR1 WSHSY and CDR2 SAAADI. The CDR3 spans 15 residues. V was clipped by 5 bases and J by 7 bases; unmatched bases: 9.